Shown below are 22 T cell receptor beta chains from a single sample sequenced in a study of PD-L1 blockade in urothelial cancer. Sample time point: pretreatment peripheral blood. The protocol was immunoSEQ multiplex PCR, while the TCRdb copy is restricted to in-frame clones and leaves out a portion. The sample lists some 100,000 clones, more than 80% occurring once. The specimen comprised PBMCs, sampled around atezolizumab (anti-PD-L1) treatment. These receptors all come from a woman aged 80 or older with urothelial cancer.

The chain couples TRBV6-1 to TRBJ2-7; maybe TRBD1 (6 bases). CDR3 length: 11 amino acids. CDR1 and CDR2 (germline): MNHNS, SASEGT. Trimming cost V 10 bases and J 3 bases, with 10 bases left between them. The CDR3 DNA sequence: TGTGCCACCGGACAGTTCTACGAGCAGTACTTC. Translating it yields CATGQFYEQYF.

V gene TRBV7-3 combines with J gene TRBJ1-1, with unresolved D. The CDR3 has 13 residues. Per germline, CDR1 SGHTA and CDR2 FQGTGA. V lost 0 bases to trimming and J lost 7 bases, with 9 bases between them. The CDR3: CASSLTERREAFF. The CDR3 DNA sequence: TGTGCCAGCAGCTTAACAGAGCGGCGTGAAGCTTTCTTT.

The chain has TRBV11-2 and TRBJ2-7; no definite D call. Germline V gene lookup returns CDR1 SGHAT and CDR2 FQNNGV. This CDR3 comprises 14 residues. V lost 4 bases to trimming and J lost 0 bases, with 10 bases between them. The CDR3 spells CASSYSTGSYEQYF. CDR3 nucleotides: TGTGCCAGCAGCTACTCGACTGGCTCCTACGAGCAGTACTTC.

This clone came up a few times. This sequence joins TRBV4-2 and TRBJ1-1, with 11 bases matching TRBD1. From germline, CDR1 is LGHNA and CDR2 YNFKEQ. The CDR3 totals 14 residues. After removal of 2 bases from V and 6 bases from J, the junction contained 2 bases not matched to a gene. DNA for the CDR3: TGTGCCAGCAGCCAACGGACAGGGGGCCCTGAAGCTTTCTTT. Translation: CASSQRTGGPEAFF.

The CDR3 bases are TGTGCCAGCAGCCAAGGACTAGATACGCAGTATTTT. This sequence encodes CASSQGLDTQYF. This sequence joins TRBV7-2 and TRBJ2-3; D is possibly TRBD2 (5 bases). CDR1 and CDR2 from the germline V gene are SGHTA and FQGNSA. V was pared by 5 bases and J by 5 bases, with 8 bases between. This CDR3 comprises 12 residues.

The chain links TRBV29-1 to TRBJ2-5; the D gene is possibly TRBD1 (5 bases). Germline CDR1 SQVTM, CDR2 ANQGSEA. The CDR3 has 15 residues. V was clipped by 3 bases and J by 2 bases, with 16 bases between them. CDR3 region: CSVDKVGQGQETQYF. Written as DNA, the CDR3 is TGCAGCGTTGATAAGGTGGGGCAGGGTCAAGAGACCCAGTACTTC.

V usage is TRBV5-4 and J usage is TRBJ2-1; 7 bases line up with TRBD1. This CDR3 is built from 13 residues. The germline V gene encodes CDR1 SGHNT and CDR2 YYREEE (reference sequence). The trim removed 4 bases at V and 7 bases at J, leaving 5 bases unmatched. CDR3: CASSPTGQNEQFF. The CDR3 DNA reads as TGTGCCAGCAGCCCGACAGGGCAAAATGAGCAGTTCTTC.

The V and J genes are TRBV2 and TRBJ2-7; 11 bases line up with TRBD2. CDR1 SNHLY and CDR2 FYNNEI come from the germline V gene. V trimming: 3 bases; J trimming: 9 bases; junction bases outside the gene matches: 7. The CDR3 sequence is 14 residues long. CDR3 region: CASSEASGRYGQYF. CDR3 sequence (DNA): TGTGCCAGCAGTGAGGCTAGCGGGAGGTATGGGCAGTACTTC.

This clone was seen more than once but under ten times. The rearrangement links TRBV5-6 to TRBJ1-1; D is unresolved. V lost 1 base, J lost 4 bases, and 11 bases lay in between. Germline V gives CDR1 SGHDT, CDR2 YYEEEE. CDR3 size: 14 residues. The CDR3 loop reads CASSLTTPGTEAFF. The CDR3 DNA reads as TGTGCCAGCAGCTTGACTACCCCTGGCACTGAAGCTTTCTTT. The variable domain in full, completed from reference TRBV5-6 and TRBJ1-1, reads DAGVTQSPTHLIKTRGQQVTLRCSPKSGHDTVSWYQQALGQGPQFIFQYYEEEERQRGNFPDRFSGHQFPNYSSELNVNALLLGDSALYLCASSLTTPGTEAFFGQGTRLTVV.

This clone was picked up one time. The chain has TRBV5-1 and TRBJ2-7; D is unclear. This CDR3 has 13 amino acids. V dropped 0 bases and J dropped 6 bases, with 10 bases sitting between them. CDR1 is SGHRS and CDR2 is YFSETQ in the germline V gene. CDR3 DNA sequence: TGCGCCAGCAGCTTGGCCTCGAGAGCCGAGCAGTACTTC. Translating gives CASSLASRAEQYF.

The chain employs TRBV6-4 and TRBJ2-1; 7 nucleotides align to TRBD1. This CDR3 has 14 residues. Germline lookup yields CDR1 MRHNA and CDR2 SNTAGT. J was trimmed by 10 bases and V by 4 bases; bases with no gene match: 10. The CDR3 spells CASSAGQLSEEQFF. In DNA form, the CDR3 reads TGTGCCAGCAGTGCGGGACAGTTATCAGAGGAGCAGTTCTTC.

This rearrangement joins TRBV5-4 to TRBJ2-7; 7 nucleotides align to TRBD1. V shed 4 bases and J 1 base; nucleotides not matched to a gene: 8. The V gene's germline CDR1 is SGHNT and CDR2 YYREEE (reference sequence). This CDR3 spans 15 amino acids. The CDR3 loop reads CASSPRDRTSYEQYF. The DNA for the CDR3 is TGTGCCAGCAGCCCCCGGGACAGAACTTCCTACGAGCAGTACTTC.

The chain has TRBV7-9 and TRBJ1-1, with D uncertain. Trimming removed 2 bases from V and 6 bases from J, with 16 bases in between. CDR1 is SEHNR, CDR2 FQNEAQ, per germline (reference sequence). The CDR3 is 15 residues long. CDR3 nucleotide sequence: TGTGCCAGCAGCTTACTAGCTGCTATGGGCGCTGAAGCTTTCTTT. Translation gives CASSLLAAMGAEAFF. The full variable domain, its missing parts supplied by reference TRBV7-9 and TRBJ1-1, is DTGVSQNPRHKITKRGQNVTFRCDPISEHNRLYWYRQTLGQGPEFLTYFQNEAQLEKSRLLSDRFSAERPKGSFSTLEIQRTEQGDSAMYLCASSLLAAMGAEAFFGQGTRLTVV.

This clone came up once. The genes are TRBV19 and TRBJ2-7; D might be TRBD2 (6 bases). V was pared by 7 bases and J by 6 bases, with 13 bases between. The germline gives CDR1 LNHDA, CDR2 SQIVND (reference sequence). The CDR3 extends over 12 amino acids. The DNA for the CDR3 is TGTGCCAGTATGACCAGGGAGGCCGAGCAGTACTTC. As protein: CASMTREAEQYF.

The chain links TRBV11-3 to TRBJ2-3; TRBD2 might be the D (5 bases). Germline lookup yields CDR1 SGHNT and CDR2 YENEEA. V was cut by 5 bases and J by 6 bases, with 6 bases left in between. This CDR3 contains 11 residues. For the CDR3, the DNA is TGTGCCAGCAGCCGAGGGGATACGCAGTATTTT. Residues: CASSRGDTQYF. The full variable domain, completed using reference TRBV11-3 and TRBJ2-3, is EAGVVQSPRYKIIEKKQPVAFWCNPISGHNTLYWYLQNLGQGPELLIRYENEEAVDDSQLPKDRFSAERLKGVDSTLKIQPAELGDSAVYLCASSRGDTQYFGPGTRLTVL.

The chain carries TRBV7-8 and TRBJ2-5; 10 nucleotides agree with TRBD2. The V segment lost 7 bases and the J segment 5 bases; nucleotides outside the gene matches: 13. The germline gives CDR1 SGHVS, CDR2 FQNEAQ. There are 16 residues in the CDR3. This CDR3 is CASNFRVAGGGETQYF. CDR3 sequence (DNA): TGTGCCAGCAACTTTAGGGTAGCGGGAGGCGGGGAGACCCAGTACTTC.

This chain uses TRBV5-4 with TRBJ2-7; no clear D. The CDR3 has 13 amino acids. Germline V gives CDR1 SGHNT, CDR2 YYREEE (reference sequence). V was trimmed by 2 bases and J by 0 bases, leaving 6 bases between them. The CDR3 DNA is TGTGCCAGCAGCTTAGCTGGCTCCTACGAGCAGTACTTC. Amino acid sequence: CASSLAGSYEQYF.

The chain couples TRBV6-4 to TRBJ1-5, with a tentative D call TRBD1 (6 bases). From germline, CDR1 is MRHNA and CDR2 SNTAGT. The CDR3 extends over 16 amino acids. The V end was cut by 4 bases, the J end by 5 bases, with 18 bases between. In nucleotides, the CDR3 is TGTGCCAGCAGTGCGGCAGGGGAGGGTGTGGATCAGCCCCAGCATTTT. It is translated as CASSAAGEGVDQPQHF.

This rearrangement joins TRBV5-1 to TRBJ2-1, with D tentatively TRBD1 (5 bases). The ends were cut back, 0 bases at V and 4 bases at J, with 11 bases in the middle. Germline-derived CDR1 and CDR2 are SGHRS and YFSETQ. The CDR3 is 15 residues long. The CDR3 spells CASSLEGFGYNEQFF. The CDR3 DNA sequence: TGCGCCAGCAGCTTGGAGGGGTTTGGGTACAATGAGCAGTTCTTC.

This chain connects TRBV5-6 to TRBJ2-4; D remains ambiguous. Between the trimmed V and J ends, which lost 2 bases and 6 bases, there was a span of 12 bases. Per germline, CDR1 SGHDT and CDR2 YYEEEE. The CDR3 spans 14 residues. CDR3 region: CASSFKQSPNIQYF. For the CDR3, the DNA is TGTGCCAGCAGCTTTAAACAGTCTCCAAACATTCAGTACTTC.

The V call is TRBV27, the J call TRBJ2-3; TRBD1 is a possible D gene (7 bases). This CDR3 has 16 amino acids. Germline-derived CDR1 and CDR2 are MNHEY and SMNVEV (reference sequence). V shed 5 bases and J shed 4 bases, with 19 bases lying between them. DNA for the CDR3: TGTGCCAGCAGTGGCAGGGCAGGCAGGGGGGCAGATACGCAGTATTTT. Translation: CASSGRAGRGADTQYF.

The count of this clone is one. The chain links TRBV11-2 to TRBJ2-1, with 12 bases identical to TRBD2. There are 18 residues in the CDR3. CDR1 SGHAT and CDR2 FQNNGV come from the germline V gene. The V and J ends lost 2 bases and 5 bases, in that order; junction bases with no gene match: 10. The DNA of the CDR3 is TGTGCCAGCAGCTTACGAGGACTAGCGGGAAGGGGGGACAATGAGCAGTTCTTC. This gives the protein CASSLRGLAGRGDNEQFF.